These T cell receptor beta chains were read from a single sample in a study of T cells after yellow fever vaccination. MiXCR was run by TCRdb on the 5' RACE reads, yielding one entry per CDR3 protein. Among over 65,000 distinct CDR3 sequences, 10% to 15% were seen once, and the ten largest hold approximately 23%. The input for sequencing was CD8+ T cells not binding an NS4B(214-222) dextramer, sorted from PBMCs, taken approximately 22 days after the first yellow fever vaccination. These receptors all stem from a man between 18 and 29 years old who received the YFV17D yellow fever vaccine. Each CDR3 is given with its conserved first and last residue. A D gene is named only where the DNA matches it firmly. Clone size is shown for a subset of rows, as once, few, many or a class of expanded clone.

>TRBJ1-4|-|15|-|TRBV27
TGTGCCAGCAGTTTACGGCAGCCAACTAATGAAAAACTGTTTTTT
CASSLRQPTNEKLFF
>TRBJ1-6|-|14|few|TRBV7-9
TGTGCCAGCAGCTCCTTAGATACCCGGGGGACCCTCCACTTT
CASSSLDTRGTLHF
>TRBJ2-1|TRBD2|15|few|TRBV2
TGTGCCAGCCGCGTCGGCTCTAGCGGGGTCTATGAGCAGTTCTTC
CASRVGSSGVYEQFF
>TRBJ2-1|-|15|few|TRBV20-1
TGCAGTGCTAGAGATGTCGGGGGGCGCTACAATGAGCAGTTCTTC
CSARDVGGRYNEQFF
>TRBJ2-3|-|12|many|TRBV6-5
TGTGCCAGCAGTTCGATTGAGTATACGCAGTATTTT
CASSSIEYTQYF
>TRBJ2-7|TRBD2|14|few|TRBV27
TGTGCCAGCAGTTTAAGGGGAGCGGGGTACGAGCAGTACTTC
CASSLRGAGYEQYF
>TRBJ2-1|TRBD2|16|few|TRBV7-9
TGTGCCAGCAGCTCTAGCGGGGGATACTCCTACAATGAGCAGTTCTTC
CASSSSGGYSYNEQFF
>TRBJ2-1|-|17|few|TRBV4-1
TGCGCCAGCAGCCAGGGGACCGGGACCCACCCCCACGGCGAGCAGTTCTTC
CASSQGTGTHPHGEQFF
>TRBJ2-3|-|14|many|TRBV15
TGTGCCACCAGCATACAGGCTGAAACAGATACGCAGTATTTT
CATSIQAETDTQYF
>TRBJ2-2|TRBD1|17|few|TRBV6-5
TGTGCCAGCAGTTACACCGGGACAGCCCTGAATTGGGGGGAGCTGTTTTTT
CASSYTGTALNWGELFF
>TRBJ1-2|-|15|few|TRBV6-5
TGTGCCAGCAGTTACTCCCCAGTCGGGACTCAAGGCTACACCTTC
CASSYSPVGTQGYTF
>TRBJ2-3|-|16|once|TRBV4-1
TGCGCCAGCAGCCAATCCAACGGGCCGACCACAGATACGCAGTATTTT
CASSQSNGPTTDTQYF
>TRBJ1-1|-|13|few|TRBV29-1
TGCAGCGTGGGTGGGGGCGAGGACACTGAAGCTTTCTTT
CSVGGGEDTEAFF
>TRBJ1-1|-|12|many|TRBV6-2/TRBV6-3
TGTGCCAGCAGTTACCTGGGTCCTGAAGCTTTCTTT
CASSYLGPEAFF
>TRBJ1-2|TRBD1|15|-|TRBV7-9
TGTGCCAGCAGCTTAGCTGGGACAGCCGCTTATGGCTACACCTTC
CASSLAGTAAYGYTF
>TRBJ2-3|TRBD1|15|few|TRBV27
TGTGCCAGCTCGACCCGGGACAGGGAGTCAGATACGCAGTATTTT
CASSTRDRESDTQYF
>TRBJ2-5|-|13|few|TRBV7-2
TGTGCCAGCGGCGAACCGGGGCCGGAGACCCAGTACTTC
CASGEPGPETQYF
>TRBJ2-1|TRBD2|15|-|TRBV6-5
TGTGCCAGCAGTTTCCGTGCAGCGGGGAACAATGAGCAGTTCTTC
CASSFRAAGNNEQFF
>TRBJ1-1|-|12|few|TRBV27
TGTGCCTCCCGGGGTGGGAACACTGAAGCTTTCTTT
CASRGGNTEAFF
>TRBJ2-3|TRBD2|13|-|TRBV11-2
TGTGCCAGCACCGGGACTAGTGCGGATACGCAGTATTTT
CASTGTSADTQYF
>TRBJ2-7|TRBD1|15|many|TRBV9
TGTGCCAGCAGCCGGGGAGGACAGGGGACCTACGAGCAGTACTTC
CASSRGGQGTYEQYF
>TRBJ2-1|TRBD1|14|-|TRBV7-3
TGTGCCAGCAGCTTAACCGGGACAGACAATGAGCAGTTCTTC
CASSLTGTDNEQFF
>TRBJ2-2|-|16|few|TRBV7-3
TGTGCCAGCAGCTCTCCGGGGACACAGAACACCGGGGAGCTGTTTTTT
CASSSPGTQNTGELFF
>TRBJ2-2|-|13|few|TRBV10-3
TGTGCCATCATCCTCTCGAACACCGGGGAGCTGTTTTTT
CAIILSNTGELFF
>TRBJ2-4|-|11|many|TRBV20-1
TGCAGTGCTAGAAAAGGGGCTGCTCAGTACTTC
CSARKGAAQYF
>TRBJ2-3|-|16|few|TRBV12-3/TRBV12-4
TGTGCCAGCAGTTTTGGTCCAGAACCTTGGGCAGATACGCAGTATTTT
CASSFGPEPWADTQYF
>TRBJ2-2|-|15|few|TRBV12-3/TRBV12-4
TGTGCCAGCACCCAGACCAGGGTTAACACCGGGGAGCTGTTTTTT
CASTQTRVNTGELFF
>TRBJ2-7|-|16|-|TRBV10-1
TGCGCCAGCAGTGAGGAGGTGGGTCAGCGAGCCTACGAGCAGTACTTC
CASSEEVGQRAYEQYF
>TRBJ2-3|-|15|few|TRBV6-2/TRBV6-3
TGTGCCAGCAGTTACTCGAGGGTCGGCACAGATACGCAGTATTTT
CASSYSRVGTDTQYF